This TCR beta chain came from a study of T cells in Graves' hyperthyroidism and ophthalmopathy. Overall study findings and caveats: Model predictions of ophthalmopathy came a median approximately 6.8 months before onset.

Using RNA transcripts as the source, TCR beta CDR3 regions were amplified. An initial round of RT-PCR targeting the TCR CDR3 relied on the HTBI primer set. TCRdb re-called the multiplex PCR reads through MiXCR, storing one row per CDR3 protein. Altogether 160,000 or so distinct CDR3 sequences are present, 9.4% being singletons, with the ten largest covering less than 25%. In its sample, this clonotype was seen many times. Its antigen remains unidentified. This CDR3 region has 16 residues. CDR1 MNHNS and CDR2 SASEGT come from the germline V gene. The V gene end was trimmed by 4 bases and the J gene end by 0 bases; junction bases not matched to a gene: 6. Clinical symptoms, serum thyroxine and TRAb, thyroid ultrasound and orbital computed tomography were used for the diagnoses.

The clonotype was recovered from a woman aged 18-29 years with Graves' hyperthyroidism that later progressed to Graves' ophthalmopathy. The sample comprised blood. The chain links TRBV6-1 to TRBJ2-1, with 7 bases lining up with TRBD2. CDR3 coding DNA: TGTGCCAGCAGTGCACTAGCGCCCAGCTCCTACAATGAGCAGTTCTTC. This gives the protein CASSALAPSSYNEQFF.